The rows below give T cell receptor beta chains drawn from one sample of a study of identical twins. TCRdb reprocessed the 5' RACE reads via MiXCR and lists one record per CDR3 protein. This table has roughly 1,500,000 distinct CDR3 sequences, less than 40% appearing once. Sequencing was performed on cord blood. These receptors originate from a newborn girl in good health. The CDR3 runs from the conserved cysteine through the conserved F or W. The D gene is left open where the match is weak. Part of the rows lack a size; the others show once, few, many or a class for expanded clones.

>few|TRBV11-2|.|TRBJ2-5
TGTGCCAGCAGCCTGGGGGGATCGGGATTCCAGTACTTC
CASSLGGSGFQYF
>many|TRBV5-1|.|TRBJ2-3
TGCGCCAGCAGCTTGACCAGGGGCGCTACAGATACGCAGTATTTT
CASSLTRGATDTQYF
>.|TRBV10-2|.|TRBJ1-1
TGCGCCAGCAGTGATAGGTCCTTTTACAGGGTGGGGAACACTGAAGCTTTCTTT
CASSDRSFYRVGNTEAFF
>.|TRBV10-3|.|TRBJ2-1
TGTGCCATCAGTACAGACAGCTACAATGAGCAGTTCTTC
CAISTDSYNEQFF
>.|TRBV15|.|TRBJ1-5
TGTGCCACCAGCCTCGCGGGCAATCAGCCCCAGCATTTT
CATSLAGNQPQHF
>.|TRBV20-1|.|TRBJ1-6
TGCAGTGCTTGGACGGACTATAATTCACCCCTCCACTTT
CSAWTDYNSPLHF
>few|TRBV24-1|TRBD2|TRBJ2-4
TGTGCCACCAGCCCGACTAGCGCCAATGAGCAGTACTTC
CATSPTSANEQYF
>.|TRBV3-1|.|TRBJ2-7
TGTGCCAGCAGCTCCGGACAGTTCTTCTACGAGCAGTACTTC
CASSSGQFFYEQYF
>.|TRBV28|.|TRBJ2-3
TGTGCCGAGGCTAGCGACTCCACAGATACGCAGTATTTT
CAEASDSTDTQYF
>few|TRBV10-3|.|TRBJ1-2
TGTGCCATCAGTGGAGGGATGGGAGTGGGTTATGGCTACACCTTC
CAISGGMGVGYGYTF
>.|TRBV20-1|TRBD1|TRBJ2-4
TGCAGTGCTGAAACAGGGGGAGCCTCCAAAAACATTCAGTACTTC
CSAETGGASKNIQYF
>few|TRBV4-2|.|TRBJ1-5
TGTGCCAGCAGCCAAGATCAGGGTCAGCCCCAGCATTTT
CASSQDQGQPQHF
>few|TRBV6-1|TRBD1|TRBJ1-2
TGTGCCAGCACGACAGGGATTAACTATGGCTACACCTTC
CASTTGINYGYTF
>.|TRBV27|.|TRBJ2-7
TGTGCCAGCAGCCACGAAGAGGGTGAACTCTACGAGCAGTACTTC
CASSHEEGELYEQYF
>many|TRBV7-9|TRBD1|TRBJ1-2
TGTGCCAGCAGCTCCGACAGGGGGACTAACTATGGCTACACCTTC
CASSSDRGTNYGYTF
>.|TRBV4-1|.|TRBJ2-4
TGCGCCAGCAGCCAGGCTGGACCTTTCGGCAAAAACATTCAGTACTTC
CASSQAGPFGKNIQYF
>few|TRBV11-1|TRBD2|TRBJ2-1
TGTGCCAGCAGCTTAAGACGGACTAGCGGGGGTGGAGAGCAGTTCTTC
CASSLRRTSGGGEQFF
>.|TRBV20-1|TRBD2|TRBJ2-5
TGCAGTGCTCAGGAAGGGACTAGCCCACTCCAAGAGACCCAGTACTTC
CSAQEGTSPLQETQYF
>.|TRBV27|.|TRBJ2-2
TGTGCCAGCAAATCTAGTCGGGCCGGGGAGCTGTTTTTT
CASKSSRAGELFF
>.|TRBV20-1|TRBD2|TRBJ2-1
TGCAGTGCTAGGTCGAGGCCTAGCGGGAGTGAAGAGCAGTTCTTC
CSARSRPSGSEEQFF
>few|TRBV20-1|TRBD2|TRBJ2-5
TGCAGTGCGGTTGGACTAGCGGGAAGGACCCAGTACTTC
CSAVGLAGRTQYF
>.|TRBV5-5|.|TRBJ2-1
TGTGCCAACAGCTTGGCTCCGGACTACGCCTACAATGAGCAGTTCTTC
CANSLAPDYAYNEQFF
>.|TRBV5-1|.|TRBJ2-5
TGCGCCAGCAGACCGGACTGGCAAGAGACCCAGTACTTC
CASRPDWQETQYF
>.|TRBV11-2|.|TRBJ2-2
TGTGCCAGCAGCTTAGCGGGGGATTGGGGGGCGAACACCGGGGAGCTGTTTTTT
CASSLAGDWGANTGELFF
>.|TRBV6-6|.|TRBJ2-5
TGTGCCAGCAGCCGAGGGAAGCGGGTCTACAATGAGCAGTACTTC
CASSRGKRVYNEQYF
>.|TRBV6-1|.|TRBJ2-1
TGTGCCAGCAGTGACAAAACTAGAGCCTCCTACAATGAGCAGTTCTTC
CASSDKTRASYNEQFF
>.|TRBV10-3|TRBD1|TRBJ1-2
TGTGCCATCAGTGGGCCTACAGGGGGCTATGGCTGCACCTTC
CAISGPTGGYGCTF
>.|TRBV20-1|.|TRBJ2-5
TGCAGTGTGAGGGCTAGCCATTCCTACAATGAGCAGTACTTC
CSVRASHSYNEQYF
>.|TRBV9|TRBD2|TRBJ2-5
TGTGCCAGCAGCCCAAGACTAGCGTATCCCCAAGAGGCCCAGTACTTC
CASSPRLAYPQEAQYF
>few|TRBV11-1|TRBD2|TRBJ2-7
TGTGCCACCGGACTAGCGGGAACATACGAGCAGTACTTC
CATGLAGTYEQYF
>.|TRBV28|.|TRBJ2-7
TGTGCCAGCGGGCGGACTACGGACTACGAGCAGTACTTC
CASGRTTDYEQYF
>few|TRBV29-1|.|TRBJ1-4
TGCAGCGTTGAAGAGGGGCGGGGGGCGAGACTGTTTTTT
CSVEEGRGARLFF
>few|TRBV27|TRBD1|TRBJ1-1
TGTGCCAGCAGTACCGACGCCGGGACAGGGTGGTTTGGGGGCACTGAAGCTTTCTTT
CASSTDAGTGWFGGTEAFF
>few|TRBV6-2/TRBV6-3|.|TRBJ1-1
TGTGCCAGCAGTTACTCTAGGGACTCAACCACTGAAGCTTTCTTT
CASSYSRDSTTEAFF